The sample holds a few counts of the clone carrying this T cell receptor (beta chain). Its antigen is undetermined. The CDR3 covers 13 residues. V gave up 2 bases and J gave up 3 bases, with 7 bases separating them. In germline, CDR1 is MGHRA, CDR2 YSYEKL. This sample is part of a study of tumour-infiltrating T cells in Burkitt lymphoma. Background on the study: Repertoire clonality predicted overall and progression-free survival. Points from the study as a whole: Public clonotypes, several, appeared across numerous Burkitt lymphoma patients.

Clones were read by immunoSEQ multiplex PCR, and TCRdb kept only the in-frame ones, dropping some. The table lists around 3,900 clones, 11% to 15% of them singletons. Source material: tumor tissue. The rearrangement links TRBV4-1 to TRBJ1-1; D is unresolved. The sequence was collected from a human donor with Burkitt lymphoma. The CDR3 region has the DNA TGCGCCAGCAGCCAATTCCAGTACACTGAAGCTTTCTTT. Translation gives CASSQFQYTEAFF.